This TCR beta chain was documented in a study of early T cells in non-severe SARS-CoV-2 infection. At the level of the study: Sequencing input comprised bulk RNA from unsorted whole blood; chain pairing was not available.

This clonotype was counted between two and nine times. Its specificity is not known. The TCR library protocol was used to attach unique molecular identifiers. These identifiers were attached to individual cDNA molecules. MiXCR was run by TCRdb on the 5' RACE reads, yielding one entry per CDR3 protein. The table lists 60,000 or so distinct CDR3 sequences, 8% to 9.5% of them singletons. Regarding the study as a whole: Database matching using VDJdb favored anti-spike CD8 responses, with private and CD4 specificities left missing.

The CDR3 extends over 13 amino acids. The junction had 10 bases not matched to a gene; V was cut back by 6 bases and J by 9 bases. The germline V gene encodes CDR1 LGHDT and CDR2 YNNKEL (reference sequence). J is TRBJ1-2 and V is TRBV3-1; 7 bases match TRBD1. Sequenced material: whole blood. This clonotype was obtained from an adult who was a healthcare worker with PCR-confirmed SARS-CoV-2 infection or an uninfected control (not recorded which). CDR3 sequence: CASSRTGAESYTF. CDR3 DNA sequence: TGTGCCAGCAGTCGAACAGGGGCAGAAAGCTACACCTTC.